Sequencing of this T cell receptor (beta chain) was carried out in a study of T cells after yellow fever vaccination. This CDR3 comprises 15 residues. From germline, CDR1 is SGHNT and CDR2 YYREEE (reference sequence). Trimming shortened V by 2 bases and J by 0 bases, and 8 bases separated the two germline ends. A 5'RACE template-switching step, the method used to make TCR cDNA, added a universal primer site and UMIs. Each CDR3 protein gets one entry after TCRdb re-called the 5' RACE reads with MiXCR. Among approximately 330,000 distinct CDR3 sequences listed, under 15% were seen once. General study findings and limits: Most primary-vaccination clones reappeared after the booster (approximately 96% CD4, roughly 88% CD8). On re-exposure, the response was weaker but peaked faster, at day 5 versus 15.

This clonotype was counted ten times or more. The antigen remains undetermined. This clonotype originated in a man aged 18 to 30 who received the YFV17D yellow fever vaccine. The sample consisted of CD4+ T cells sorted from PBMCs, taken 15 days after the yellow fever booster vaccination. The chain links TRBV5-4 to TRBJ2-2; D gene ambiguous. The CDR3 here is CASSFGFPNTGELFF. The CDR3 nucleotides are TGTGCCAGCAGCTTTGGTTTCCCGAACACCGGGGAGCTGTTTTTT.